Following are 20 T cell receptor beta chains from one sample sequenced in a study of cytomegalovirus exposure and HLA in healthy donors. The PCR made use of 60 Vbeta and 13 Jbeta primers. The data were produced by immunoSEQ multiplex PCR, yet TCRdb's version contains in-frame clones alone and is incomplete. The sample has 150,000 or so clones; just under 75% are singletons. Material: PBMCs. Receptors were obtained from a woman under 30 in good health and CMV-seronegative.

The V and J genes are TRBV12-5 and TRBJ2-1, with TRBD2 as a possible D gene (6 bases). Germline CDR1 is LGHNT and CDR2 is FRNRAP. V was shortened by 3 bases and J by 8 bases, with 14 bases between the two germline ends. The CDR3 consists of 14 residues. This CDR3 reads CASGLEREFYEQFF. The CDR3, as DNA: TGTGCTAGTGGTTTAGAACGGGAGTTTTATGAGCAGTTCTTC.

The V and J genes are TRBV7-2 and TRBJ2-2; TRBD2 might be the D (6 bases). Germline CDR1 SGHTA, CDR2 FQGNSA. V was trimmed by 4 bases and J by 5 bases, leaving 23 bases between them. The CDR3 length is 18 residues. CDR3 sequence: CASSSQTGSGGWTGELFF. DNA of the CDR3: TGTGCCAGCAGCTCCCAAACAGGTTCCGGAGGGTGGACCGGGGAGCTGTTTTTT.

The rearrangement links TRBV9 to TRBJ1-1; 9 positions match TRBD1. After removal of 2 bases from V and 4 bases from J, the junction contained 3 bases not matched to a gene. This CDR3 is built from 14 residues. Germline-derived CDR1 and CDR2 are SGDLS and YYNGEE. The CDR3 DNA reads as TGTGCCAGCAGCGTGGGACAGGGTGGCACTGAAGCTTTCTTT. Protein: CASSVGQGGTEAFF.

This CDR3 reads CASKDRGLIGYTF. The CDR3 DNA reads TGTGCCAGCAAGGACAGGGGGCTTATCGGCTACACCTTC. This chain uses TRBV2 with TRBJ1-2, with 11 bases identical to TRBD1. Germline assignment: CDR1 SNHLY and CDR2 FYNNEI. This CDR3 comprises 13 residues. Trimming cost V 7 bases and J 8 bases; bases outside gene matches: 6. The whole variable domain, remainder taken from reference TRBV2 and TRBJ1-2, is EPEVTQTPSHQVTQMGQEVILRCVPISNHLYFYWYRQILGQKVEFLVSFYNNEISEKSEIFDDQFSVERPDGSNFTLKIRSTKLEDSAMYFCASKDRGLIGYTFGSGTRLTVV.

V gene TRBV7-2 combines with J gene TRBJ2-3, with D possibly being TRBD2 (7 bases). Germline V gene lookup returns CDR1 SGHTA and CDR2 FQGNSA. Trimming took off 6 bases at V and 6 bases at J, with 16 bases between the two ends. The CDR3 runs 14 residues. The CDR3 DNA sequence: TGTGCCAGCAGGGTAGGGGGGGCCGGGGATACGCAGTATTTT. Its translation: CASRVGGAGDTQYF.

On this clone: This sample includes further DNA sequences coding for the same CDR3. The rearrangement joins TRBV6-1 to TRBJ1-5; the match to TRBD1 covers 7 bases. Per germline, CDR1 MNHNS and CDR2 SASEGT. The J segment lost 7 bases and the V segment lost 4 bases, leaving 7 bases of the junction unmatched. The CDR3 sequence is 14 residues long. The CDR3 sequence: CASSGQGGNQPQHF. CDR3 in DNA: TGTGCCAGCAGTGGCCAGGGGGGAAACCAGCCCCAGCATTTT.

This clone was counted only a few times. The chain carries TRBV27 and TRBJ2-3; TRBD2 matches 7 bases. The length of the CDR3 is 14 residues. The V gene end was trimmed by 3 bases and the J gene end by 8 bases; junction bases not matched to a gene: 8. Per germline, CDR1 MNHEY and CDR2 SMNVEV (reference sequence). This CDR3 is CASSFGGDSGTQYF. The CDR3 coding sequence is TGTGCCAGCAGTTTTGGGGGGGATTCGGGTACGCAGTATTTT.

This clone has just one count. The chain links TRBV29-1 to TRBJ1-2; no reliable D call. The CDR3 is 12 amino acids. Trimming shortened V by 6 bases and J by 1 base, and 9 bases separated the two germline ends. The germline V gene encodes CDR1 SQVTM and CDR2 ANQGSEA. CDR3 residues: CSVSTNNYGYTF. In nucleotides, the CDR3 is TGCAGCGTCTCCACAAATAACTATGGCTACACCTTC.

The chain combines TRBV19 with TRBJ1-6; D is possibly TRBD1 (5 bases). V was clipped by 3 bases and J by 0 bases, with 15 bases between them. CDR1 is LNHDA and CDR2 is SQIVND in the germline V gene (reference sequence). This CDR3 has 18 amino acids. CDR3 region: CASSIAGLFSSYNSPLHF. The CDR3 DNA follows: TGTGCCAGTAGTATCGCGGGACTCTTTAGCTCCTATAATTCACCCCTCCACTTT.

The chain links TRBV9 to TRBJ2-3, with 7 bases identical to TRBD2. CDR3 length: 16 amino acids. V shed 4 bases, J shed 0 bases, and the junction held 8 bases outside the gene matches. From germline, CDR1 is SGDLS and CDR2 YYNGEE. Here the CDR3 DNA reads TGTGCCAGCAGCCCGGGGAGGGCGGCCAGCACAGATACGCAGTATTTT. Its translation: CASSPGRAASTDTQYF.

The chain combines TRBV7-9 with TRBJ2-7; a possible D gene is TRBD1 (6 bases). Germline values: CDR1 SEHNR, CDR2 FQNEAQ (reference sequence). Trimming shortened V by 4 bases and J by 3 bases, and 13 bases separated the two germline ends. This CDR3 is 14 amino acids long. The CDR3 DNA reads TGTGCCAGCAGCTGGGCAGGGGAACACTACGAGCAGTACTTC. Translating it yields CASSWAGEHYEQYF.

The chain recombines TRBV6-5 with TRBJ1-1; 7 bases are shared with TRBD1. Trimming took 6 bases from V and 3 from J; bases not matched to a gene: 7. The CDR3 totals 14 residues. CDR1 and CDR2 from the germline V gene are MNHEY and SVGAGI. The CDR3: CASRYGTEYTEAFF. CDR3 nucleotides: TGTGCCAGCAGATACGGGACAGAATACACTGAAGCTTTCTTT.

The CDR3, as DNA: TGTGCCAGCAGCCGCGGACTAGCTGAGACCCAGTACTTC. This codes for CASSRGLAETQYF. This chain connects TRBV6-5 to TRBJ2-5; 8 bases map to TRBD2. The CDR3 is 13 amino acids. The trim removed 6 bases at V and 5 bases at J, leaving 5 bases unmatched. CDR1 is MNHEY, CDR2 SVGAGI, per germline.

The chain employs TRBV7-9 and TRBJ1-1; maybe TRBD1 (6 bases). Looked up from germline, CDR1 is SEHNR and CDR2 is FQNEAQ (reference sequence). This CDR3 region has 14 residues. V was clipped by 4 bases and J by 5 bases, with 14 bases between them. CDR3 residues: CASSYEGGSTEAFF. CDR3 DNA: TGTGCCAGCAGCTACGAGGGGGGGTCTACTGAAGCTTTCTTT.

The chain has TRBV10-3 and TRBJ1-1, with D possibly matching TRBD1 (5 bases). This CDR3 is 15 amino acids long. Germline loops: CDR1 ENHRY, CDR2 SYGVKD. V gave up 4 bases and J gave up 3 bases, with 15 bases separating them. CDR3 region: CAISGPAGKDTEAFF. CDR3 DNA sequence: TGTGCCATCAGTGGGCCGGCAGGGAAGGACACTGAAGCTTTCTTT.

Note on this clone: The sample has other DNA sequences that encode this CDR3 too. The genes are TRBV27 and TRBJ1-2, with 9 bases that match TRBD1. The CDR3 sequence is 16 residues long. J lost 1 base, V lost 2 bases, and 5 bases had no gene match. The germline V gene encodes CDR1 MNHEY and CDR2 SMNVEV (reference sequence). The CDR3 coding sequence is TGTGCCAGCAGTTTAGGGAGACAGGGGGTTAACTATGGCTACACCTTC. Encoded protein: CASSLGRQGVNYGYTF.

This clone was detected a few times. The J gene is TRBJ1-3, the V gene TRBV28; TRBD1 matches at 9 bases. With V trimmed by 8 bases and J by 4 bases, 9 bases remained unmatched. The CDR3 consists of 15 residues. Germline-derived CDR1 and CDR2 are MDHEN and SYDVKM. This chain's CDR3 is CASGDRTGDGNTIYF. The DNA of the CDR3 is TGTGCCAGCGGTGATAGGACAGGGGACGGAAACACCATATATTTT. Looking up the rest from reference TRBV28 and TRBJ1-3 gives the full variable domain: DVKVTQSSRYLVKRTGEKVFLECVQDMDHENMFWYRQDPGLGLRLIYFSYDVKMKEKGDIPEGYSVSREKKERFSLILESASTNQTSMYLCASGDRTGDGNTIYFGEGSWLTVV.

This chain links TRBV11-2 with TRBJ1-2; a possible D gene is TRBD1 (6 bases). CDR3 length equals 13 residues. V was cut by 4 bases and J by 2 bases, with 8 bases left in between. CDR1 is SGHAT and CDR2 is FQNNGV in the germline V gene. Written as DNA, the CDR3 is TGTGCCAGCAGCTCCGACAGGAACTATGGCTACACCTTC. It specifies CASSSDRNYGYTF.

This rearrangement joins TRBV6-6 to TRBJ2-5, with 10 bases matching TRBD1. The germline gives CDR1 MNHNY, CDR2 SVGAGI (reference sequence). This CDR3 is built from 16 residues. V was clipped by 6 bases and J by 3 bases; unmatched bases: 10. The CDR3 loop reads CASSKTGTGVEETQYF. CDR3 nucleotide sequence: TGTGCCAGCAGCAAGACCGGGACAGGGGTGGAAGAGACCCAGTACTTC.

The chain couples TRBV4-2 to TRBJ2-3; maybe TRBD2 (5 bases). This CDR3 is 15 amino acids long. The germline V gene has CDR1 LGHNA and CDR2 YNFKEQ. Trimming removed 1 base from V and 2 bases from J, with 10 bases in between. CDR3 loop: CASSQGLANTDTQYF. In DNA form, the CDR3 reads TGTGCCAGCAGCCAAGGCTTAGCGAACACAGATACGCAGTATTTT.